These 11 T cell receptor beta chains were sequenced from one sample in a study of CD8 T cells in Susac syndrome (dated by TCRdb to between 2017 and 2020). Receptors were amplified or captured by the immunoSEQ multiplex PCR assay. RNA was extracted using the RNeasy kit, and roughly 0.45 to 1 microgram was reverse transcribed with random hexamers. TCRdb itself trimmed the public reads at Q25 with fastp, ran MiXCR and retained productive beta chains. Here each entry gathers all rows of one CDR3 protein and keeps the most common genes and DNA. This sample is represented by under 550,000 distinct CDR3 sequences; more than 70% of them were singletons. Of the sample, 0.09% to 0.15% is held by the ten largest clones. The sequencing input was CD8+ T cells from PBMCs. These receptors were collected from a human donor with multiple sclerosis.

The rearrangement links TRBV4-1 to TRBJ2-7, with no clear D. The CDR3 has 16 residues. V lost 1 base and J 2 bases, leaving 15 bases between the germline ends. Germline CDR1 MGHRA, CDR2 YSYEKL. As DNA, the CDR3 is TGCGCCAGCAGCCAAGTTAGGGCAGAGCTTGCCTACGAGCAGTACTTC. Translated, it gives CASSQVRAELAYEQYF.

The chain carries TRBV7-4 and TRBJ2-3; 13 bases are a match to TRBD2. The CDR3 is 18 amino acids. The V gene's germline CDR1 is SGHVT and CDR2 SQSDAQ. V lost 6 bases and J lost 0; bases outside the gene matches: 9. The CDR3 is CASRLPGTSGISTDTQYF. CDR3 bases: TGTGCCAGCAGACTACCAGGGACTAGCGGGATCAGCACAGATACGCAGTATTTT.

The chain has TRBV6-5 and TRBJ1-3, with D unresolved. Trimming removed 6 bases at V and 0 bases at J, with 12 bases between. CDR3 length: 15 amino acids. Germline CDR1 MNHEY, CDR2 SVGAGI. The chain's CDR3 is CASSQAFYSGNTIYF. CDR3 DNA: TGTGCCAGCAGCCAGGCTTTTTACTCTGGAAACACCATATATTTT.

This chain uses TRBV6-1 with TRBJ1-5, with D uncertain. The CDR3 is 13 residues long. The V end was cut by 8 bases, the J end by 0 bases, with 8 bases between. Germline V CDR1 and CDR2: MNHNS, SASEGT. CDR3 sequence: CASQEYSNQPQHF. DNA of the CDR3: TGTGCCAGCCAGGAGTATAGCAATCAGCCCCAGCATTTT.

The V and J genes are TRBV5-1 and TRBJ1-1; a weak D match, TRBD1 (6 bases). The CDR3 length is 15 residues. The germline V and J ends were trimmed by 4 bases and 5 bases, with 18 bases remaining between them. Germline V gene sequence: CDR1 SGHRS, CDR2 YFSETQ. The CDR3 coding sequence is TGCGCCAGCAGCCCGCGGACAGCCTGGGAAACTGAAGCTTTCTTT. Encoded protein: CASSPRTAWETEAFF.

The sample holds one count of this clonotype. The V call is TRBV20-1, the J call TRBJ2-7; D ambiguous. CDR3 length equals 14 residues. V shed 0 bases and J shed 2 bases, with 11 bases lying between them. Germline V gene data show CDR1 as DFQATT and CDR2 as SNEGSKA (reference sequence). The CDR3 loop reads CSARDIDRPYEQYF. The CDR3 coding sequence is TGCAGTGCTAGAGATATAGACCGCCCCTACGAGCAGTACTTC.

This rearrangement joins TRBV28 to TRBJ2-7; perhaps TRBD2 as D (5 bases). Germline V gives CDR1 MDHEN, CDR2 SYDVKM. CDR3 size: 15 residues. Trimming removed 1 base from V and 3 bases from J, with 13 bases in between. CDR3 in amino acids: CASSLSWSGNYEQYF. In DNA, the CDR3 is TGTGCCAGCAGTTTATCTTGGTCGGGGAACTACGAGCAGTACTTC.

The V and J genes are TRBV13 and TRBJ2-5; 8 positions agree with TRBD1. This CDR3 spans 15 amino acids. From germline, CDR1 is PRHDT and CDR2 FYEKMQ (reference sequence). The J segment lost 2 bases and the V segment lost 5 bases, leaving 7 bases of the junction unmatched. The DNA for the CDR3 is TGTGCCAGCAGCCCTAAGGACAGGGAACAAGAGACCCAGTACTTC. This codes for CASSPKDREQETQYF. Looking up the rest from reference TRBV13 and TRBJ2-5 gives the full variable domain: AAGVIQSPRHLIKEKRETATLKCYPIPRHDTVYWYQQGPGQDPQFLISFYEKMQSDKGSIPDRFSAQQFSDYHSELNMSSLELGDSALYFCASSPKDREQETQYFGPGTRLLVL.

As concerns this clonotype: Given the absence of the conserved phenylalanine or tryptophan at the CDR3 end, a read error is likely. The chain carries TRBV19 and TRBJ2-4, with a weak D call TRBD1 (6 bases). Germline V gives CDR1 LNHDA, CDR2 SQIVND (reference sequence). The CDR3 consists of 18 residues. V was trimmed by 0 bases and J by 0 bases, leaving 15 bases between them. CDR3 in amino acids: CASSIDLLGALAKNIQYL. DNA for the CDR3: TGTGCCAGTAGTATAGATCTCCTGGGGGCGCTAGCCAAAAACATTCAGTACCTC.

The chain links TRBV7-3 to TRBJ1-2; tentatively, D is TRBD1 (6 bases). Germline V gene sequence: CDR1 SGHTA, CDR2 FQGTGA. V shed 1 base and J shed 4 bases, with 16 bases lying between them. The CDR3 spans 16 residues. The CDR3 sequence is CASSLNPGEDLYGYTF. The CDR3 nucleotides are TGTGCCAGCAGCTTAAACCCAGGGGAGGACCTCTATGGCTACACCTTC.

CDR3 region: CASSPPGLGNEQFF. The CDR3 nucleotides are TGTGCCAGCAGTCCCCCCGGGTTGGGCAATGAGCAGTTCTTC. The rearrangement uses TRBV27 and TRBJ2-1; D is unresolved. V was trimmed by 5 bases and J by 6 bases, leaving 14 bases between them. Germline V gene lookup returns CDR1 MNHEY and CDR2 SMNVEV (reference sequence). The CDR3 length is 14 residues.